These 27 T cell receptor beta chains were sequenced from one sample in a study of siplizumab effects on memory and regulatory T cells. Data came from immunoSEQ multiplex PCR; TCRdb stores just in-frame clones and leaves some out. The sample includes approximately 100,000 clones, 75% to 95% of them seen just once. Sequenced sample: CD4+ T cells sorted from blood. All receptors derive from a human donor in good health. Some clones in this sample may be carry-over from other donors' samples.

The chain joins TRBV25-1 to TRBJ2-2, with 10 bases lining up with TRBD2. The V and J ends lost 6 bases and 4 bases, in that order; junction bases with no gene match: 11. CDR1 is MGHDK and CDR2 is SYGVNS in the germline V gene. The CDR3 extends over 17 amino acids. Written as DNA, the CDR3 is TGTGCCAGCAGCCCCGAGCGGGGGGGGCGGGGCACCGGGGAGCTGTTTTTT. Amino acids: CASSPERGGRGTGELFF.

The CDR3: CASSSLAGDTDTQYF. Written as DNA, the CDR3 is TGCGCCAGCAGCTCCCTAGCGGGAGACACAGATACGCAGTATTTT. The J gene is TRBJ2-3, the V gene TRBV5-1; TRBD2 aligns across 10 bases. Per germline, CDR1 SGHRS and CDR2 YFSETQ. J gave up 2 bases and V 3 bases, and 3 bases lay outside the gene matches. The CDR3 consists of 15 residues.

The V and J genes are TRBV5-1 and TRBJ2-3, with 11 positions matching TRBD2. V lost 0 bases, J lost 4 bases, and 7 bases stayed unmatched. The CDR3 runs 17 residues. Germline CDR1 is SGHRS and CDR2 is YFSETQ. CDR3 coding DNA: TGCGCCAGCAGCTTGGGGGCACTAGCGGGAGAGGCAGATACGCAGTATTTT. Translated: CASSLGALAGEADTQYF.

This clone has only one observation. V usage is TRBV5-1 and J usage is TRBJ2-1; D gene uncertain. From germline, CDR1 is SGHRS and CDR2 YFSETQ. The CDR3 spans 14 residues. Trimming took off 4 bases at V and 7 bases at J, with 15 bases between the two ends. The CDR3 reads CASSPRSDRNEQFF. The CDR3 DNA reads as TGCGCCAGCAGCCCGAGAAGTGATAGGAATGAGCAGTTCTTC.

As concerns this clone: The same CDR3 can be traced to other DNA sequences in this sample. V usage is TRBV5-1 and J usage is TRBJ1-1; no definite D call. Germline V gives CDR1 SGHRS, CDR2 YFSETQ. This CDR3 has 12 residues. V gave up 3 bases and J gave up 4 bases, with 7 bases separating them. CDR3 loop: CASSSGSTEAFF. CDR3 in DNA: TGCGCCAGCAGCTCGGGCAGCACTGAAGCTTTCTTT.

The rearrangement joins TRBV13 to TRBJ1-1; no definite D call. V lost 3 bases and J 6 bases, leaving 8 bases between the germline ends. The CDR3 is made up of 12 amino acids. Germline CDR1 is PRHDT and CDR2 is FYEKMQ (reference sequence). The CDR3 protein is CASSFPASEAFF. CDR3 DNA: TGTGCCAGCAGCTTTCCGGCATCTGAAGCTTTCTTT. The full variable domain, in which reference TRBV13 and TRBJ1-1 provide the parts outside the CDR3, is AAGVIQSPRHLIKEKRETATLKCYPIPRHDTVYWYQQGPGQDPQFLISFYEKMQSDKGSIPDRFSAQQFSDYHSELNMSSLELGDSALYFCASSFPASEAFFGQGTRLTVV.

J is TRBJ2-7 and V is TRBV5-4, with 9 bases identical to TRBD1. V lost 2 bases and J lost 7; bases outside the gene matches: 7. This CDR3 comprises 14 residues. Germline V gene lookup returns CDR1 SGHNT and CDR2 YYREEE (reference sequence). The CDR3 loop reads CASSFRDRAPEQYF. CDR3 DNA sequence: TGTGCCAGCAGCTTCCGGGACAGGGCCCCTGAGCAGTACTTC.

The chain recombines TRBV19 with TRBJ2-5; 12 nucleotides agree with TRBD2. The J segment lost 4 bases and the V segment lost 6 bases, leaving 6 bases of the junction unmatched. Looked up from germline, CDR1 is LNHDA and CDR2 is SQIVND (reference sequence). The CDR3 runs to 15 residues. The CDR3 here is CASRRLAGAAETQYF. For the CDR3, the DNA is TGTGCCAGTAGAAGACTAGCGGGAGCGGCAGAGACCCAGTACTTC. Full variable domain (rest looked up from reference TRBV19 and TRBJ2-5): DGGITQSPKYLFRKEGQNVTLSCEQNLNHDAMYWYRQDPGQGLRLIYYSQIVNDFQKGDIAEGYSVSREKKESFPLTVTSAQKNPTAFYLCASRRLAGAAETQYFGPGTRLLVL.

This chain uses TRBV9 with TRBJ2-1; D possibly corresponds to TRBD2 (6 bases). This CDR3 is built from 15 residues. V shed 1 base and J shed 9 bases, with 17 bases lying between them. Germline loops: CDR1 SGDLS, CDR2 YYNGEE. CDR3 protein: CASSVKLTSSGEQFF. The CDR3 DNA reads TGTGCCAGCAGCGTAAAATTAACTAGCAGTGGTGAGCAGTTCTTC.

V and J are TRBV11-2 and TRBJ2-4; D is unresolved. The CDR3 length is 16 residues. Germline V gives CDR1 SGHAT, CDR2 FQNNGV. Trimming stripped 4 bases from V and 0 bases from J, with 13 bases between. CDR3 amino acids: CASSSLTSKAKNIQYF. Here the CDR3 DNA reads TGTGCCAGCAGCTCACTAACCTCCAAAGCCAAAAACATTCAGTACTTC.

This chain links TRBV7-2 with TRBJ1-1, with D uncertain. The CDR3 has 13 residues. CDR1 SGHTA and CDR2 FQGNSA come from the germline V gene. V was trimmed by 5 bases and J by 3 bases, leaving 10 bases between them. The CDR3 sequence: CASSQQPHTEAFF. CDR3 bases: TGTGCCAGCAGCCAACAGCCTCACACTGAAGCTTTCTTT.

This clone was counted between two and nine times. The V and J genes are TRBV7-6 and TRBJ2-1; 9 positions agree with TRBD1. Losses at the gene ends were 5 bases for V and 5 bases for J; bases not matched to a gene: 7. Germline V CDR1 and CDR2: SGHVS, FNYEAQ. This CDR3 has 15 residues. The CDR3 region has the DNA TGTGCCAGCAGCCCGGGGACAGGGAACCACAATGAGCAGTTCTTC. Translating gives CASSPGTGNHNEQFF.

The chain's CDR3 is CASSDRRKSSYEQYF. CDR3 DNA sequence: TGTGCCAGCAGTGACCGACGGAAGAGCTCCTACGAGCAGTACTTC. The J gene is TRBJ2-7, the V gene TRBV6-1; D gene ambiguous. CDR1 and CDR2 (germline): MNHNS, SASEGT. The CDR3 extends over 15 amino acids. V was pared by 3 bases and J by 0 bases, with 12 bases between.

The chain recombines TRBV28 with TRBJ2-5; D remains ambiguous. The CDR3 length is 14 residues. V gave up 6 bases and J gave up 7 bases, with 18 bases separating them. Germline V CDR1 and CDR2: MDHEN, SYDVKM. CDR3: CASRMGGDMLTQYF. CDR3 DNA sequence: TGTGCCAGCAGGATGGGTGGGGATATGTTGACCCAGTACTTC. The full variable domain, completed using reference TRBV28 and TRBJ2-5, is DVKVTQSSRYLVKRTGEKVFLECVQDMDHENMFWYRQDPGLGLRLIYFSYDVKMKEKGDIPEGYSVSREKKERFSLILESASTNQTSMYLCASRMGGDMLTQYFGPGTRLLVL.

V and J are TRBV5-1 and TRBJ2-7, with 8 bases that match TRBD1. CDR1 and CDR2 (germline): SGHRS, YFSETQ. The CDR3 is made up of 16 amino acids. V lost 0 bases and J lost 2; bases outside the gene matches: 7. CDR3 region: CASSLGVTGDPYEQYF. CDR3 coding DNA: TGCGCCAGCAGCTTGGGGGTGACAGGGGACCCCTACGAGCAGTACTTC.

This chain links TRBV25-1 with TRBJ2-3; D gene uncertain. Deletions cut 6 bases from V and 1 base from J, with 5 bases between. CDR3 length: 12 residues. Germline assignment: CDR1 MGHDK and CDR2 SYGVNS. The CDR3 loop is CASSTRTDTQYF. The CDR3 nucleotides are TGTGCCAGCAGCACCCGCACAGATACGCAGTATTTT.

The gene calls are TRBV12-5 and TRBJ1-5, with D tentatively TRBD1 (6 bases). CDR1 and CDR2 from the germline V gene are LGHNT and FRNRAP. The CDR3 is made up of 15 amino acids. V shed 2 bases and J shed 6 bases, with 14 bases lying between them. CDR3 bases: TGTGCTAGTGGTTTGACGATACAGGGTAGTCAGCCCCAGCATTTT. Amino acid sequence: CASGLTIQGSQPQHF.

This sequence joins TRBV2 and TRBJ1-1, with 8 bases that match TRBD1. Per germline, CDR1 SNHLY and CDR2 FYNNEI. V was clipped by 3 bases and J by 2 bases; unmatched bases: 5. The CDR3 is 15 amino acids. CDR3 in amino acids: CASSDQGARNTEAFF. CDR3 DNA sequence: TGTGCCAGCAGTGATCAGGGGGCGCGTAACACTGAAGCTTTCTTT.

CDR3 DNA: TGTGCCAGCAGCTTAGCACAGAGCAGGTACGAGCAGTACTTC. Translated, it gives CASSLAQSRYEQYF. V gene TRBV7-6 combines with J gene TRBJ2-7; D call uncertain. The germline gives CDR1 SGHVS, CDR2 FNYEAQ. V gave up 0 bases and J gave up 4 bases, with 10 bases separating them. This CDR3 is built from 14 residues.

The chain recombines TRBV28 with TRBJ2-5, with D possibly called TRBD1 or TRBD2 (5 bases each). CDR1 is MDHEN, CDR2 SYDVKM, per germline. The CDR3 loop spans 16 amino acids. The V and J ends lost 5 bases and 2 bases respectively, with 18 bases between them. The DNA of the CDR3 is TGTGCCAGCAGTCGATGGACCCGGGACCCTCAAGAGACCCAGTACTTC. Protein: CASSRWTRDPQETQYF.

The gene calls are TRBV29-1 and TRBJ1-2, with a tentative D call TRBD1 (5 bases). This CDR3 spans 13 amino acids. V gave up 7 bases and J gave up 7 bases, with 19 bases separating them. Germline assignment: CDR1 SQVTM and CDR2 ANQGSEA. CDR3 DNA: TGCAGCGCCGACGAGAGGGGATTCGGTGGCTACACCTTC. Encoded protein: CSADERGFGGYTF.

This chain uses TRBV11-2 with TRBJ1-6; no clear D. Germline lookup yields CDR1 SGHAT and CDR2 FQNNGV. This CDR3 comprises 14 residues. V gave up 5 bases and J gave up 3 bases, with 8 bases separating them. The CDR3 DNA reads TGTGCCAGCAGCCGAGACGGCTATAATTCACCCCTCCACTTT. Its protein product is CASSRDGYNSPLHF.

V and J are TRBV6-1 and TRBJ2-3, with TRBD2 matching 13 bases. With 8 bases clipped from V and 3 bases from J, the junction kept 2 bases outside the gene matches. There are 14 residues in the CDR3. In germline, CDR1 is MNHNS, CDR2 SASEGT. The CDR3 spells CASSGLAGTDTQYF. CDR3 nucleotides: TGTGCCAGCTCGGGACTAGCGGGAACAGATACGCAGTATTTT.

The chain couples TRBV6-5 to TRBJ1-1; D gene ambiguous. V was cut by 4 bases and J by 7 bases, with 10 bases left in between. The CDR3 loop spans 12 amino acids. CDR1 is MNHEY, CDR2 SVGAGI, per germline. For the CDR3, the DNA is TGTGCCAGCAGTTTACCGGCCAGTGAAGCTTTCTTT. Encoded protein: CASSLPASEAFF.

This clone appeared a few times. This chain connects TRBV30 to TRBJ1-1, with D possibly TRBD1 on 5 matching bases. The germline CDR1 and CDR2 sequences are GTSNPN and SVGIG (reference sequence). V shed 4 bases and J shed 0 bases, with 9 bases lying between them. The CDR3 is 13 residues long. This chain's CDR3 is CAWKRDLNTEAFF. CDR3 coding DNA: TGTGCCTGGAAGAGGGACCTGAACACTGAAGCTTTCTTT.

This chain joins TRBV29-1 and TRBJ1-2; D remains unclear. V was cut by 1 base and J by 3 bases, with 12 bases left in between. The length of the CDR3 is 14 residues. CDR1 and CDR2 from the germline V gene are SQVTM and ANQGSEA. The CDR3 DNA follows: TGCAGCGTTGAAGGGCGAGGCAGCCACTATGGCTACACCTTC. It codes for CSVEGRGSHYGYTF.

V usage is TRBV9 and J usage is TRBJ2-3; 8 bases fit TRBD2. This CDR3 is built from 16 residues. V trimming: 0 bases; J trimming: 0 bases; junction bases outside the gene matches: 3. Per germline, CDR1 SGDLS and CDR2 YYNGEE. The CDR3: CASSVGVAGSTDTQYF. The CDR3 DNA reads TGTGCCAGCAGCGTAGGCGTAGCGGGAAGCACAGATACGCAGTATTTT.